This T cell receptor (beta chain) emerged from a study of blood T cell repertoires in COVID-19. About the study: Samples came from the United States, Italy and Spain, spanning acute and convalescent COVID-19.

In the authors' workflow: Nucleated cell counts were estimated from reference gene primer amplification. Sequenced by immunoSEQ multiplex PCR; TCRdb stores in-frame clones only, minus some. V and J calls and clone size follow that table, whereas D and trimming were derived from the DNA. This sample carries under 300,000 clones, roughly 86% of them seen once, and the ten largest clones take about 0.74%. Material: peripheral blood. The receptor was derived from a woman aged 25 to 39 with acute or convalescent COVID-19.

The CDR3 nucleotides read TGTGCCAGCAGCTGGTCGACAGGGAGCGGGAGTGGGAATGAGCAGTTCTTC. Translating gives CASSWSTGSGSGNEQFF. J is TRBJ2-1 and V is TRBV3-1 (or the pseudogene TRBV3-2); D perhaps matches TRBD2 (8 bases). Trimming pared 5 bases from V and 7 bases from J, leaving 24 bases between. Germline CDR1 reads LGHDT; CDR2 reads YNNKEL (reference sequence). This CDR3 contains 17 residues.